One sample yielded the 24 T cell receptor beta chains listed below, sequenced in a study of T cell repertoires in cytomegalovirus infection. Each CDR3 protein is one row after TCRdb ran MiXCR on the reads. The sample includes approximately 910,000 distinct CDR3 sequences, roughly 31% of them seen just once. These receptors have no identified antigens. Specimen: cultured CD8+ T cells from PBMCs, collected from culture after CMV antigen stimulation. The receptors stem from a human donor in good health (CMV status not recorded). Some clones in this sample may be carry-over from other donors' samples.

V and J are TRBV2 and TRBJ1-2; tentative D call: TRBD1 (5 bases). The germline CDR1 and CDR2 sequences are SNHLY and FYNNEI. V lost 6 bases and J 8 bases, leaving 13 bases between the germline ends. CDR3 length: 12 amino acids. Here the CDR3 reads CASRGEQEGYTF. CDR3 bases: TGTGCCAGCAGGGGGGAACAGGAGGGCTACACCTTC.

V is TRBV10-3 and J is TRBJ1-1, with D possibly being TRBD1 (5 bases). Germline CDR1 and CDR2: ENHRY and SYGVKD. With 9 bases removed from V and 6 bases from J, the gap between germline ends came to 11 bases. The CDR3 is 11 amino acids. The CDR3 DNA reads as TGTGCCATTTTGGGGGGAGCTGAAGCTTTCTTT. Protein: CAILGGAEAFF.

This chain uses TRBV12-3 or TRBV12-4 with TRBJ1-1, with TRBD1 matching 7 bases. The CDR3 is made up of 14 amino acids. The V gene end was trimmed by 5 bases and the J gene end by 2 bases; junction bases not matched to a gene: 5. The CDR3 sequence is CASSEQGPNTEAFF. The CDR3 bases are TGTGCCAGCAGTGAACAGGGGCCCAACACTGAAGCTTTCTTT.

The rearrangement links TRBV18 to TRBJ2-7; 7 bases are a match to TRBD1. Germline assignment: CDR1 KGHSH and CDR2 LQKENI. CDR3 length: 13 amino acids. V shed 8 bases and J 5 bases; nucleotides not matched to a gene: 9. The DNA for the CDR3 is TGTGCCAGCAATCACCCCGGACAGGACGAGCAGTACTTC. Residues: CASNHPGQDEQYF.

DNA for the CDR3: TGTGCCAGCAGTTACGGGGTAGCTTTCACCGGGGAGCTGTTTTTT. Its translation: CASSYGVAFTGELFF. This chain connects TRBV27 to TRBJ2-2; tentative D call: TRBD2 (5 bases). The V gene lost 4 bases and the J gene lost 4 bases, with 13 bases spanning the gap. The CDR3 runs 15 residues. Germline V gives CDR1 MNHEY, CDR2 SMNVEV (reference sequence).

This clonotype was seen only a few times. The chain links TRBV15 to TRBJ1-2, with 7 bases identical to TRBD1. The V segment lost 0 bases and the J segment 6 bases; nucleotides outside the gene matches: 7. CDR3 size: 15 residues. CDR1 and CDR2 (germline): LNHNV, YYDKDF (reference sequence). The CDR3 loop reads CATSREPPGGDGYTF. Written as DNA, the CDR3 is TGTGCCACCAGCAGAGAACCCCCAGGGGGAGATGGCTACACCTTC.

The chain carries TRBV6-1 and TRBJ1-2; tentative D call: TRBD1 (5 bases). Per germline, CDR1 MNHNS and CDR2 SASEGT. This CDR3 is 12 amino acids long. Deletions cut 10 bases from V and 3 bases from J, with 12 bases between. The DNA for the CDR3 is TGTGCCATTCGAGGGGAGGACTATGGCTACACCTTC. Amino acids: CAIRGEDYGYTF.

This clonotype occurred a few times. The rearrangement links TRBV5-1 to TRBJ1-1; D is possibly TRBD1 (6 bases). V dropped 4 bases and J dropped 7 bases, with 17 bases sitting between them. Germline loops: CDR1 SGHRS, CDR2 YFSETQ. The CDR3 is made up of 14 amino acids. For the CDR3, the DNA is TGCGCCAGCAGCGGAACCTCGCCGGGACATGAAGCTTTCTTT. Translation gives CASSGTSPGHEAFF.

This clonotype was counted ten times or more. J is TRBJ2-1 and V is TRBV7-2; D possibly corresponds to TRBD1 (6 bases). The germline CDR1 and CDR2 sequences are SGHTA and FQGNSA. This CDR3 spans 17 amino acids. The ends were cut back, 2 bases at V and 1 base at J, with 15 bases in the middle. Here the CDR3 reads CASSLSSGHNSYNEQFF. The CDR3 nucleotides read TGTGCCAGCAGCTTAAGTTCGGGACACAATTCCTACAATGAGCAGTTCTTC.

The chain carries TRBV7-4 and TRBJ2-1, with 12 bases lining up with TRBD2. The germline V gene has CDR1 SGHVT and CDR2 SQSDAQ. CDR3 length: 20 residues. The J segment lost 10 bases and the V segment lost 6 bases, leaving 25 bases of the junction unmatched. CDR3 sequence reads: CASSTTLREGASGGAKEQFF. The CDR3 region has the DNA TGTGCCAGCAGTACAACGCTTAGGGAGGGTGCTAGCGGGGGGGCTAAAGAGCAGTTCTTC.

This clonotype was detected a few times. This rearrangement joins TRBV9 to TRBJ2-2; D is uncertain. The CDR3 sequence is 17 residues long. The V end lost 1 base, the J end lost 1 base, and 14 bases lay between the germline ends. The V gene's germline CDR1 is SGDLS and CDR2 YYNGEE. CDR3 coding DNA: TGTGCCAGCAGCGTAAACAGTTACAAATTGAACACCGGGGAGCTGTTTTTT. Translated, it gives CASSVNSYKLNTGELFF.

This clonotype was recorded a few times. The CDR3 DNA reads as TGTGCCAGCAGTTCAAGGACAGGGCATGCTGAAGCTTTCTTT. Translation gives CASSSRTGHAEAFF. The chain links TRBV12-3 or TRBV12-4 to TRBJ1-1, with 8 bases aligning to TRBD1. Losses at the gene ends were 4 bases for V and 6 bases for J; bases not matched to a gene: 7. CDR3 length equals 14 residues.

This clonotype was seen only a few times. The chain joins TRBV13 to TRBJ2-1; D may match TRBD1 or TRBD2 (5 bases each). V shed 0 bases and J shed 5 bases, with 8 bases lying between them. The CDR3 loop spans 14 amino acids. Looked up from germline, CDR1 is PRHDT and CDR2 is FYEKMQ (reference sequence). In DNA form, the CDR3 reads TGTGCCAGCAGCTTAGGGGGGGATAACAATGAGCAGTTCTTC. Protein: CASSLGGDNNEQFF.

This clonotype was observed a few times. The chain combines TRBV5-5 with TRBJ2-3, with unresolved D. The CDR3 is made up of 16 amino acids. Germline lookup yields CDR1 SGHKS and CDR2 YYEKEE (reference sequence). Trimming took 1 base from V and 2 from J, leaving 14 bases between them. CDR3 residues: CASSLSPVSFTDTQYF. CDR3 coding DNA: TGTGCCAGCAGCTTGTCCCCGGTGAGCTTCACAGATACGCAGTATTTT.

The J gene is TRBJ2-2, the V gene TRBV3-1, with D possibly matching TRBD2 (5 bases). Trimming removed 6 bases at V and 6 bases at J, with 11 bases between. CDR1 LGHDT and CDR2 YNNKEL come from the germline V gene (reference sequence). This CDR3 has 13 residues. The CDR3 bases are TGTGCCAGCAGACCCAGCGGTCCCGGGGAGCTGTTTTTT. Translation gives CASRPSGPGELFF.

This clonotype was recorded once. The DNA of the CDR3 is TGTGCCAGCAGCTTAGACGAGGGGGGCGTGACAGATACGCAGTATTTT. Residues: CASSLDEGGVTDTQYF. The genes are TRBV7-6 and TRBJ2-3, with D perhaps matching TRBD1 or TRBD2 (6 bases each). CDR1 and CDR2 (germline): SGHVS, FNYEAQ. CDR3 length: 16 residues. Trimming stripped 1 base from V and 3 bases from J, with 14 bases between.

This clonotype was seen more than once but under ten times. This chain joins TRBV7-9 and TRBJ1-6, with D possibly being TRBD1 (5 bases). Germline lookup yields CDR1 SEHNR and CDR2 FQNEAQ (reference sequence). The CDR3 contains 14 residues. Trimming removed 2 bases from V and 7 bases from J, with 9 bases in between. The CDR3: CASSLLGVNSPLHF. The CDR3 region has the DNA TGTGCCAGCAGCTTATTAGGGGTAAATTCACCCCTCCACTTT.

The count of this clonotype is one. One end of the junction fails to match germline, which may point to a read error. The chain carries TRBV4-1 and TRBJ1-2; no reliable D call. This CDR3 has 14 residues. Per germline, CDR1 MGHRA and CDR2 YSYEKL. This CDR3 is CASSRSGGSYGYTF. In DNA, the CDR3 is TGTGCCAGCAGCCGAAGTGGCGGGAGCTATGGCTACACCTTC.

Only a few counts were recorded for this clonotype. The chain couples TRBV27 to TRBJ2-7, with TRBD1 as a possible D gene (6 bases). The CDR3 loop spans 14 amino acids. The germline V and J ends were trimmed by 2 bases and 2 bases, with 10 bases remaining between them. In germline, CDR1 is MNHEY, CDR2 SMNVEV (reference sequence). The CDR3 DNA follows: TGTGCCAGCAGTTTAGCCCGGGACACCTACGAGCAGTACGTC. The encoded protein is CASSLARDTYEQYV.

The gene calls are TRBV12-3 or TRBV12-4 and TRBJ1-5; D is perhaps TRBD1 (5 bases). The CDR3 runs to 13 residues. Trimming cost V 5 bases and J 11 bases, with 16 bases left between them. In nucleotides, the CDR3 is TGTGCCAGCAGTGAGGGGTGGTTGTTGGCCCAGCATTTT. It is translated as CASSEGWLLAQHF.

This chain connects TRBV28 to TRBJ1-2; unclear D gene. The CDR3 contains 14 residues. Germline lookup yields CDR1 MDHEN and CDR2 SYDVKM. The germline V and J ends were trimmed by 2 bases and 3 bases, with 10 bases remaining between them. CDR3 DNA: TGTGCCAGCAGTTTACCGCCGGGGTACTATGGCTACACCTTC. Its protein product is CASSLPPGYYGYTF.

This clonotype was observed a few times. The V gene is TRBV7-9, the J gene TRBJ2-1, with TRBD1 matching over 7 bases. The CDR3 loop spans 14 amino acids. V shed 6 bases and J 9 bases; nucleotides not matched to a gene: 11. Germline CDR1 SEHNR, CDR2 FQNEAQ (reference sequence). The CDR3 coding sequence is TGTGCCAGCAGGTCCCGGGACAGCGAGGTTGAGCAGTTCTTC. Its translation is CASRSRDSEVEQFF. The full variable domain, in which reference TRBV7-9 and TRBJ2-1 provide the parts outside the CDR3, is DTGVSQNPRHKITKRGQNVTFRCDPISEHNRLYWYRQTLGQGPEFLTYFQNEAQLEKSRLLSDRFSAERPKGSFSTLEIQRTEQGDSAMYLCASRSRDSEVEQFFGPGTRLTVL.

This clonotype was recorded only once. The rearrangement joins TRBV28 to TRBJ2-2; 9 nucleotides match TRBD2. The CDR3 length is 18 residues. From germline, CDR1 is MDHEN and CDR2 SYDVKM. After removal of 5 bases from V and 3 bases from J, the junction contained 13 bases not matched to a gene. The CDR3 DNA reads TGTGCCAGCAGTAGTCCGGTTGCGGGGGGGCTACACACCGGGGAGCTGTTTTTT. Its translation is CASSSPVAGGLHTGELFF.

V gene TRBV19 combines with J gene TRBJ1-1, with TRBD1 as a possible D gene (5 bases). The CDR3 runs 14 residues. Germline values: CDR1 LNHDA, CDR2 SQIVND (reference sequence). V dropped 3 bases and J dropped 1 base, with 9 bases sitting between them. The CDR3 spells CASSIMGGNTEAFF. The CDR3 nucleotides are TGTGCCAGTAGTATTATGGGGGGGAACACTGAAGCTTTCTTT.